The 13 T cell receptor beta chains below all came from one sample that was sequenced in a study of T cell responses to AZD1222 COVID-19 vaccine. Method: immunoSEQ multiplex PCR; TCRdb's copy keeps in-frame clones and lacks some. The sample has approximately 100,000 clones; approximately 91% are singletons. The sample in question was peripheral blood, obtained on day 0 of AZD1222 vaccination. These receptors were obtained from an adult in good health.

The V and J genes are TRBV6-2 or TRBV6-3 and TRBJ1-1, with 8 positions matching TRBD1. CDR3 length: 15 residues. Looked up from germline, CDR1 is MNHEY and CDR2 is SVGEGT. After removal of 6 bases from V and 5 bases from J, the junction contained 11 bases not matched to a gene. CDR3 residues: CASSFKTGDWTEAFF. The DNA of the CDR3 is TGTGCCAGCAGCTTCAAGACAGGGGATTGGACTGAAGCTTTCTTT.

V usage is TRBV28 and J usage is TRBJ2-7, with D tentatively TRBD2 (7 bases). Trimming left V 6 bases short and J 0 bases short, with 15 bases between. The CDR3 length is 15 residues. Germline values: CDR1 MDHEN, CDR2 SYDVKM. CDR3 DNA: TGTGCCAGCAGGGGGGGGGCGGCGTCCTCCTACGAGCAGTACTTC. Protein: CASRGGAASSYEQYF.

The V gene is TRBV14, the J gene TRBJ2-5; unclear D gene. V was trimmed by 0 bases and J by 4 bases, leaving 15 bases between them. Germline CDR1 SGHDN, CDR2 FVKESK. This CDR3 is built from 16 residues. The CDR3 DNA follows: TGTGCCAGCAGCCAAGAGCGGCAGGCGTTCGCAGAGACCCAGTACTTC. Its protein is CASSQERQAFAETQYF.

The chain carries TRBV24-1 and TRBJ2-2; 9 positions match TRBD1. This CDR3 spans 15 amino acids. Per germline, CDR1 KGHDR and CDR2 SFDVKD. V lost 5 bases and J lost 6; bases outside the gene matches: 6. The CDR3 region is CATSVGTGSSGELFF. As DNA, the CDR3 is TGTGCCACCAGTGTTGGGACAGGGTCGTCCGGGGAGCTGTTTTTT.

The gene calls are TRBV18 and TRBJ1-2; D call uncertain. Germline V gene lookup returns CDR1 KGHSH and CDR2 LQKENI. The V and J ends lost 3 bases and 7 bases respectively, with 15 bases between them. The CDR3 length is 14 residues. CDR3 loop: CASSPPDLNPGYTF. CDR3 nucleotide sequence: TGTGCCAGCTCACCCCCGGACCTAAACCCTGGCTACACCTTC.

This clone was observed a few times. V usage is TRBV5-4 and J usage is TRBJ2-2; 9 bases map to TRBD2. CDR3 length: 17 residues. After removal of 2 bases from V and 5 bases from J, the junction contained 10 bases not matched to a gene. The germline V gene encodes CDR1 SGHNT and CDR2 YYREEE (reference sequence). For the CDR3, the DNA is TGTGCCAGCAGCTTTCGGTCGGGGCTAGCGGGGACCGGGGAGCTGTTTTTT. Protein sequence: CASSFRSGLAGTGELFF.

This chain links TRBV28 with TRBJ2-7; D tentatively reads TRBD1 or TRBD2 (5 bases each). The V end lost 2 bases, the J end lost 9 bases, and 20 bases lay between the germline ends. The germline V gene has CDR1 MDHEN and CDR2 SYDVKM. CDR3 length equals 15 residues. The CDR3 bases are TGTGCCAGCAGTTTAGGGGGTGGGCCTCGTAGTCGGCAGTACTTC. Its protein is CASSLGGGPRSRQYF.

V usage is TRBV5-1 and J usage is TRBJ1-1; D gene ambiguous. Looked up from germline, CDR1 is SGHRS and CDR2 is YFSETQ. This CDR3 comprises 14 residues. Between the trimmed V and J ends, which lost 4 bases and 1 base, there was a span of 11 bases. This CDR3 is CASSRAGSNTEAFF. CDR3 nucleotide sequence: TGCGCCAGCAGCCGAGCAGGTTCGAACACTGAAGCTTTCTTT.

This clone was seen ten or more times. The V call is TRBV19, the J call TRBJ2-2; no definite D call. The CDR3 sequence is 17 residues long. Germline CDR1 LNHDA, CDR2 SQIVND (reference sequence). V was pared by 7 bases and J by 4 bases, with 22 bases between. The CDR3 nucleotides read TGTGCCAGTATTAAAGGGTCTGGGCGAAGTGGCACCGGGGAGCTGTTTTTT. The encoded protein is CASIKGSGRSGTGELFF. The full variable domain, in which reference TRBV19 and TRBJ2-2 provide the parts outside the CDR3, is DGGITQSPKYLFRKEGQNVTLSCEQNLNHDAMYWYRQDPGQGLRLIYYSQIVNDFQKGDIAEGYSVSREKKESFPLTVTSAQKNPTAFYLCASIKGSGRSGTGELFFGEGSRLTVL.

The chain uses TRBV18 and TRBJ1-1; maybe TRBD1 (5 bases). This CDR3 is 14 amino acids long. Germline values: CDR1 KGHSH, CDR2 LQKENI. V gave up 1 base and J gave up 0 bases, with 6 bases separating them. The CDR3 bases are TGTGCCAGCTCACCACAGGGGTTGAACACTGAAGCTTTCTTT. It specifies CASSPQGLNTEAFF. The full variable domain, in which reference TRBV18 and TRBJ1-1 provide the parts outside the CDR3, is NAGVMQNPRHLVRRRGQEARLRCSPMKGHSHVYWYRQLPEEGLKFMVYLQKENIIDESGMPKERFSAEFPKEGPSILRIQQVVRGDSAAYFCASSPQGLNTEAFFGQGTRLTVV.

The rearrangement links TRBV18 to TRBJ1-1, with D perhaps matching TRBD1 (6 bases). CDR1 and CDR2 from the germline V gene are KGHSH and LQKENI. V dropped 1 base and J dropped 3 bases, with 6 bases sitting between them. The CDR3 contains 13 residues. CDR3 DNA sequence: TGTGCCAGCTCACCACGACAGGACACTGAAGCTTTCTTT. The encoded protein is CASSPRQDTEAFF.

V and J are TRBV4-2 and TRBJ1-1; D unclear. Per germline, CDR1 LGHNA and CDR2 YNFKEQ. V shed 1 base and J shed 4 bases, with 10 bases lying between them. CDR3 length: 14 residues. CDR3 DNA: TGTGCCAGCAGCCAAGTTGCGGTTGGCACTGAAGCTTTCTTT. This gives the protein CASSQVAVGTEAFF.

CDR3 DNA sequence: TGCGCCAGCAGCCCCCGGGACAGGGACTCTGGAAACACCATATATTTT. Its translation: CASSPRDRDSGNTIYF. This sequence joins TRBV5-1 and TRBJ1-3, with TRBD1 identical over 9 bases. Germline-derived CDR1 and CDR2 are SGHRS and YFSETQ. There are 16 residues in the CDR3. With V trimmed by 4 bases and J by 0 bases, 5 bases remained unmatched. The complete variable domain, with remaining parts taken from reference TRBV5-1 and TRBJ1-3, reads KAGVTQTPRYLIKTRGQQVTLSCSPISGHRSVSWYQQTPGQGLQFLFEYFSETQRNKGNFPGRFSGRQFSNSRSEMNVSTLELGDSALYLCASSPRDRDSGNTIYFGEGSWLTVV.